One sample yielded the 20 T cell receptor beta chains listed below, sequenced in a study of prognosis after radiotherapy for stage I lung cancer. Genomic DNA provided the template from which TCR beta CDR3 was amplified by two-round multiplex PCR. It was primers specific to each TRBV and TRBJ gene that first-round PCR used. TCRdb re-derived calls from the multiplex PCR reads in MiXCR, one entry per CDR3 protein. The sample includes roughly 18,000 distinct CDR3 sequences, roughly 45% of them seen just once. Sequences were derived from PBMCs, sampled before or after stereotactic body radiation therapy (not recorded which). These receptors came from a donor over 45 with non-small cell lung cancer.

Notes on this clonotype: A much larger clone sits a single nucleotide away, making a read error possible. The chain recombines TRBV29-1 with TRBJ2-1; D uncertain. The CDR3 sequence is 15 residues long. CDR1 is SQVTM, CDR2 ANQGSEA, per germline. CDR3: CSAEVRQFQYNEQFF. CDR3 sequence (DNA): TGCAGCGCTGAAGTACGGCAGTTCCAATACAATGAGCAGTTCTTC.

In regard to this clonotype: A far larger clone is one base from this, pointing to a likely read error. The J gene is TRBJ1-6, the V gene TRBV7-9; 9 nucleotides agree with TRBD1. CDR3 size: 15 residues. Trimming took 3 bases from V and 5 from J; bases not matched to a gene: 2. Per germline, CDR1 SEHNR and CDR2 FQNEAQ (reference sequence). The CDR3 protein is CASSFGQGNNSPLHF. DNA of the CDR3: TGTGCCAGCAGCTTCGGACAGGGGAATAATTCACCCCTCCACTTT. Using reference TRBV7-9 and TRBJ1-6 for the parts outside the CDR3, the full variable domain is DTGVSQNPRHKITKRGQNVTFRCDPISEHNRLYWYRQTLGQGPEFLTYFQNEAQLEKSRLLSDRFSAERPKGSFSTLEIQRTEQGDSAMYLCASSFGQGNNSPLHFGNGTRLTVT.

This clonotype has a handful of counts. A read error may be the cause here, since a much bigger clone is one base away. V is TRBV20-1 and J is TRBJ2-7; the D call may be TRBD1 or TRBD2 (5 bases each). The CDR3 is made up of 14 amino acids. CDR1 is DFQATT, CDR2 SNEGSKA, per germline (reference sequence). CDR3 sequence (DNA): TGCAGTGCTAGGGGGACGCTCAGCTCCTACGAGCAGCACTTC. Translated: CSARGTLSSYEQHF.

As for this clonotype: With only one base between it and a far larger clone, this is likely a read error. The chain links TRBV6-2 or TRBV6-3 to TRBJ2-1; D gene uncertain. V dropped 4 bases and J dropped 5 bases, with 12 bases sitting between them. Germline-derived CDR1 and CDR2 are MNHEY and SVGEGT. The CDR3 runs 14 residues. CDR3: CASSCTNIDNEQFF. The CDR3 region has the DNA TGTGCCAGCAGTTGCACGAACATCGACAATGAGCAGTTCTTC.

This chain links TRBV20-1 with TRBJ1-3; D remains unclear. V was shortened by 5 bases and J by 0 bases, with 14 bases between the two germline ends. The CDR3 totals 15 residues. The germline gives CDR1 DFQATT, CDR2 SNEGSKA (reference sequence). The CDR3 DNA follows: TGCAGTGCTGAAGGACGGAGACTCTCTGGAAACACCATATATTTT. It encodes CSAEGRRLSGNTIYF.

In nucleotides, the CDR3 is TGTGCCAGCAGTCGGGACGGAAGGAATGAAAAACTGTTTTTT. Encoded protein: CASSRDGRNEKLFF. The chain is built from TRBV27 and TRBJ1-4, with a weak D call TRBD1 (5 bases). V shed 5 bases and J shed 5 bases, with 12 bases lying between them. The CDR3 consists of 14 residues. Per germline, CDR1 MNHEY and CDR2 SMNVEV (reference sequence).

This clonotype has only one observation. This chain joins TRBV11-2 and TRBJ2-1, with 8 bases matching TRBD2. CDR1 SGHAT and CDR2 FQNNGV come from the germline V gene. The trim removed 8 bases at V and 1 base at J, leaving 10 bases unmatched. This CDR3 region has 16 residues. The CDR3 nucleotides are TGTGCCAGCGGCCTCAGACTAGCGCAGTCCTACAATGAGCAGTTCTTC. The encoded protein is CASGLRLAQSYNEQFF.

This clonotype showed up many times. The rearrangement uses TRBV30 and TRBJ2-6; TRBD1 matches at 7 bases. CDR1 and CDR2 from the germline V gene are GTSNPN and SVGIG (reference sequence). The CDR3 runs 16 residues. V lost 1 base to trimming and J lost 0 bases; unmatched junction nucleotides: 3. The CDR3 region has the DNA TGTGCCTGGAGTGGCCAGGGGGTCTCTGGGGCCAACGTCCTGACTTTC. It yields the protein CAWSGQGVSGANVLTF.

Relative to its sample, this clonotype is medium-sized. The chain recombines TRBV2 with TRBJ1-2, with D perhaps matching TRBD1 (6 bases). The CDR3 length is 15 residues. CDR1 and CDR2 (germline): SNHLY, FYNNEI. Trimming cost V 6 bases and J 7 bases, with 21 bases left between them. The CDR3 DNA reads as TGTGCCAGCAGCCGCATGGACAGTATCCCTTTTGGCTACACCTTC. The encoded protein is CASSRMDSIPFGYTF.

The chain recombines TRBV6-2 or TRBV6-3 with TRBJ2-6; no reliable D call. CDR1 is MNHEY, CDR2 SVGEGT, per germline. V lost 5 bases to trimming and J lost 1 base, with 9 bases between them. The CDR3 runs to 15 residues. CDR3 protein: CASSESGSGANVLTF. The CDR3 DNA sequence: TGTGCCAGCAGTGAGTCTGGGTCTGGGGCCAACGTCCTGACTTTC.

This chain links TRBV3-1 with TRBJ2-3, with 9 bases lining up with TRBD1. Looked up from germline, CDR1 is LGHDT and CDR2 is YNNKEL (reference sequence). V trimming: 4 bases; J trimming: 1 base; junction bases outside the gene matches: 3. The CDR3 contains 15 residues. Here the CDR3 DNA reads TGTGCCAGCAGCCGGGGACAGGGCCGCACAGATACGCAGTATTTT. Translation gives CASSRGQGRTDTQYF.

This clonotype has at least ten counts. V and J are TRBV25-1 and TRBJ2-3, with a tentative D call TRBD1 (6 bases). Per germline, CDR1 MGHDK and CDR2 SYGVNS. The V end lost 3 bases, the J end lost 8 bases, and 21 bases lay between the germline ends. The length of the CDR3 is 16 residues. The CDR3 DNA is TGTGCCAGCAGTGACCTCGACAGGTCCCCCCCAGTTACGCAGTATTTT. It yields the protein CASSDLDRSPPVTQYF.

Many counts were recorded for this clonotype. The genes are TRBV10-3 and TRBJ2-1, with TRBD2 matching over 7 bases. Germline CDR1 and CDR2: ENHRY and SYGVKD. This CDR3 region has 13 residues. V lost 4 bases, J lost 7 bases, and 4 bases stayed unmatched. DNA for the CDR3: TGTGCCATCAGTGGGAGTAGCGGGAATGAGCAGTTCTTC. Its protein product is CAISGSSGNEQFF.

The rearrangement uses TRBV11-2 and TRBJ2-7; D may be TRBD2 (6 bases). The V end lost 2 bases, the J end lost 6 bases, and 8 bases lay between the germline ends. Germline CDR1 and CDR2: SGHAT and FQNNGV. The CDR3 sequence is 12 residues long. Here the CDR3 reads CASSLTGLEQYF. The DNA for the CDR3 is TGTGCCAGCAGCTTAACGGGACTCGAGCAGTACTTC.

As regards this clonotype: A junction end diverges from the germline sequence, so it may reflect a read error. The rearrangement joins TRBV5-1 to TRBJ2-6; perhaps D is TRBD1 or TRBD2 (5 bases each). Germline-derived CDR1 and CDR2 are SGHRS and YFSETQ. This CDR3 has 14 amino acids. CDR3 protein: CASSSGTGADVLTF. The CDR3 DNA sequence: TGCGCCAGCAGCTCGGGGACCGGGGCCGACGTCCTCACTTTC.

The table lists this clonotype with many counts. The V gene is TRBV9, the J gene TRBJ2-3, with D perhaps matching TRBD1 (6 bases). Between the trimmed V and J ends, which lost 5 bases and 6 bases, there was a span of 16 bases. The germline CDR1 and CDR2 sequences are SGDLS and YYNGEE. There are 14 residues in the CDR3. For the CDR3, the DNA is TGTGCCAGCAGTGTTACAGGGTCCGCGGATACGCAGTATTTT. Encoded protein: CASSVTGSADTQYF.

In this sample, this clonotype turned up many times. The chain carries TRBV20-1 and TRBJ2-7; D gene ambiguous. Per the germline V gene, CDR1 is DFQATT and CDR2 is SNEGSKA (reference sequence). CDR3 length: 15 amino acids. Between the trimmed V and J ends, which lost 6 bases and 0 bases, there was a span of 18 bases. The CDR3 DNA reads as TGCAGTGCCCAAAAGGCGGCAGACATCTCCTACGAGCAGTACTTC. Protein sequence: CSAQKAADISYEQYF.

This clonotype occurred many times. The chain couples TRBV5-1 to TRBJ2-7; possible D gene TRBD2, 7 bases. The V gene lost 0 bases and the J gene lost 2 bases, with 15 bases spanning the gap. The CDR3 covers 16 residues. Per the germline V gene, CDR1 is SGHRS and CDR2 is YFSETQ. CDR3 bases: TGCGCCAGCAGCTTGGTTGCGGGGGCGAGGACCTACGAGCAGTACTTC. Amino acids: CASSLVAGARTYEQYF.

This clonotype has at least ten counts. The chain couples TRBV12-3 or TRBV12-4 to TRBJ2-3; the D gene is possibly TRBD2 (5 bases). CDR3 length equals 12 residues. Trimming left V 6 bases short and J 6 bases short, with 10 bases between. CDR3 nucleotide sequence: TGTGCCAGCAGGCCTCCGGGGGATACGCAGTATTTT. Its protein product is CASRPPGDTQYF.

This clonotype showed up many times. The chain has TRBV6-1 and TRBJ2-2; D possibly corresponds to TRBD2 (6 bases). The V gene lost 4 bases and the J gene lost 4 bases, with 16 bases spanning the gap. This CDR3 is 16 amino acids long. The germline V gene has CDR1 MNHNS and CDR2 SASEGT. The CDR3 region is CASSALGEVSTGELFF. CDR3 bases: TGTGCCAGCAGTGCCCTAGGGGAGGTTAGCACCGGGGAGCTGTTTTTT.